The 11 T cell receptor beta chains reported below all come from one sample, sequenced in a study of cytomegalovirus exposure and HLA in healthy donors. This PCR relied on a set of 60 Vbeta primers and 13 Jbeta primers. TCRdb keeps only in-frame clones here, not all; method: immunoSEQ multiplex PCR. The sample gives roughly 100,000 clones, 85% to 90% of which show up once; about 4.3% is in the top ten. Sequenced input: PBMCs. These receptor sequences come from a man younger than 40 in good health and CMV-seronegative.

The chain employs TRBV28 and TRBJ2-7; TRBD1 is a possible D gene (5 bases). The CDR3 covers 13 residues. V lost 2 bases and J lost 5, with 10 bases in between. Per the germline V gene, CDR1 is MDHEN and CDR2 is SYDVKM. The CDR3 region is CASSLVQAHEQYF. The CDR3 bases are TGTGCCAGCAGTTTAGTACAGGCCCACGAGCAGTACTTC.

The chain is built from TRBV10-3 and TRBJ2-3, with 8 bases matching TRBD1. This CDR3 has 13 residues. Looked up from germline, CDR1 is ENHRY and CDR2 is SYGVKD. With V trimmed by 10 bases and J by 3 bases, 6 bases remained unmatched. Here the CDR3 DNA reads TGTGCCAACCAGGGGGCGCCAACAGATACGCAGTATTTT. Translating gives CANQGAPTDTQYF.

The V call is TRBV19, the J call TRBJ2-2; TRBD2 agrees at 9 bases. The CDR3 is 17 amino acids. After removal of 3 bases from V and 3 bases from J, the junction contained 8 bases not matched to a gene. Germline V lookup: CDR1 LNHDA, CDR2 SQIVND (reference sequence). This CDR3 is CASSMYRGRADTGELFF. The CDR3 DNA follows: TGTGCCAGTAGTATGTATCGCGGGAGGGCGGACACCGGGGAGCTGTTTTTT.

V and J are TRBV2 and TRBJ1-1, with D possibly matching TRBD1 (6 bases). Trimming took off 5 bases at V and 0 bases at J, with 13 bases between the two ends. In germline, CDR1 is SNHLY, CDR2 FYNNEI. The CDR3 is 15 amino acids. The CDR3 reads CASSQRWTVNTEAFF. The DNA of the CDR3 is TGTGCCAGCAGTCAACGCTGGACAGTGAACACTGAAGCTTTCTTT.

The V and J genes are TRBV7-2 and TRBJ2-7; D perhaps matches TRBD2 (5 bases). The germline V and J ends were trimmed by 7 bases and 2 bases, with 15 bases remaining between them. The CDR3 runs to 14 residues. Germline CDR1 is SGHTA and CDR2 is FQGNSA. The CDR3, as DNA: TGTGCCAGCACCGGAGGTGCCAATACCTACGAGCAGTACTTC. Translation: CASTGGANTYEQYF.

This clone was counted between two and nine times. V and J are TRBV7-3 and TRBJ2-1, with TRBD2 matching 10 bases. The J segment lost 5 bases and the V segment lost 5 bases, leaving 3 bases of the junction unmatched. The CDR3 is made up of 14 amino acids. CDR1 and CDR2 from the germline V gene are SGHTA and FQGTGA. CDR3 DNA: TGTGCCAGCAGCACTGGACTAGCGGACAATGAGCAGTTCTTC. This translates into CASSTGLADNEQFF.

This clone was counted a single time. V gene TRBV7-2 combines with J gene TRBJ2-5; D ambiguous. The DNA end lines up better with TRBJ2-7; the J call may be wrong. The CDR3 is 11 residues long. Germline V gene data show CDR1 as SGHTA and CDR2 as FQGNSA. The CDR3 reads CASSGYYEQYF. In nucleotides, the CDR3 is TGTGCCAGCAGCGGGTACTACGAGCAGTACTTC.

The table lists this clone with a count of one. This chain uses TRBV9 with TRBJ2-1; D is possibly TRBD2 (5 bases). V was pared by 2 bases and J by 5 bases, with 14 bases between. This CDR3 is built from 15 residues. Per the germline V gene, CDR1 is SGDLS and CDR2 is YYNGEE. The CDR3 DNA reads TGTGCCAGCAGCGTGGGATCCAGCGGAGACAATGAGCAGTTCTTC. Its protein is CASSVGSSGDNEQFF. The variable domain in full, completed from reference TRBV9 and TRBJ2-1, reads DSGVTQTPKHLITATGQRVTLRCSPRSGDLSVYWYQQSLDQGLQFLIQYYNGEERAKGNILERFSAQQFPDLHSELNLSSLELGDSALYFCASSVGSSGDNEQFFGPGTRLTVL.

This clone was seen a few times. CDR3: CASFHQATNEKLFF. The CDR3 nucleotides read TGTGCCAGCTTCCACCAGGCAACTAATGAAAAACTGTTTTTT. The chain links TRBV6-1 to TRBJ1-4; D unclear. V shed 8 bases and J shed 0 bases, with 10 bases lying between them. CDR3 length equals 14 residues. Germline CDR1 MNHNS, CDR2 SASEGT.

CDR3 loop: CASRGQRQSGELFF. The CDR3 region has the DNA TGCGCCAGCAGGGGGCAGCGTCAGAGTGGGGAGCTGTTTTTT. The gene calls are TRBV5-1 and TRBJ2-2, with a weak D call TRBD1 (5 bases). The CDR3 spans 14 residues. The germline V gene has CDR1 SGHRS and CDR2 YFSETQ. V was cut by 5 bases and J by 8 bases, with 16 bases left in between.

This chain connects TRBV7-8 to TRBJ1-1; D is unclear. The CDR3 is 15 amino acids. Germline V gene sequence: CDR1 SGHVS, CDR2 FQNEAQ. Deletions cut 5 bases from V and 5 bases from J, with 18 bases between. CDR3 coding DNA: TGTGCCAGCAGCCCTCGATTGGGCGCGGGGACTGAAGCTTTCTTT. Protein: CASSPRLGAGTEAFF.